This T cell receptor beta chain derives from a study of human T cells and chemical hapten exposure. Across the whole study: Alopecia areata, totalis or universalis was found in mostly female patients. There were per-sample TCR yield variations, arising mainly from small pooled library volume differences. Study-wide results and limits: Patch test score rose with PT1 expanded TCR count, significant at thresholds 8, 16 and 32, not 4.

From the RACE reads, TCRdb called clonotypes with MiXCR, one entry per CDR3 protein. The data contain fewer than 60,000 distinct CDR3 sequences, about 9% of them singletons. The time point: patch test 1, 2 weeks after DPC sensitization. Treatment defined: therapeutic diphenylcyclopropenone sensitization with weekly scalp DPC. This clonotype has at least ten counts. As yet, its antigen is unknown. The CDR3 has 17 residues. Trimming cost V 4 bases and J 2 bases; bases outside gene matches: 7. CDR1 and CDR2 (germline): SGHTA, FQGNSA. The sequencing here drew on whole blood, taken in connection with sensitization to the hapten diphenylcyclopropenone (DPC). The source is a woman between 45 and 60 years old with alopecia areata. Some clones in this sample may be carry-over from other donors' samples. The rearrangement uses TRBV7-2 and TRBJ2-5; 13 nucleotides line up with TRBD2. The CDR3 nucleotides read TGTGCCAGCAGCTCCGGACTAGCGGGAGTTCGGCAAGAGACCCAGTACTTC. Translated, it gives CASSSGLAGVRQETQYF.